This T cell receptor (beta chain) was found in a study of shared clonotypes between healthy human individuals. Study-wide findings and caveats: Generation probabilities of non-shared clonotypes were lower (relative to those shared by all four donors).

As regards this clone: Its antigen is still unknown.

Germline CDR1 reads PRHDT; CDR2 reads FYEKMQ (reference sequence). The ends were cut back, 6 bases at V and 9 bases at J, with 12 bases in the middle. The CDR3 length is 12 residues. Here immunoSEQ multiplex PCR was the method, and the copy in TCRdb shows in-frame clones only, minus some. The profile shows 550,000 to 850,000 clones, roughly two thirds of them singletons. A split of CD4+ cells into CD45RA+ naive and CD45RA-negative memory subsets was performed. The TCR was taken from a woman aged 25 to 39 in good health. J is TRBJ2-1 and V is TRBV13, with D unclear. Input material: memory CD4+ T cells sorted from blood. Indicated subset: CD45RA-negative fraction. The CDR3 protein is CASRSSSTEQFF. The CDR3 nucleotides read TGTGCCAGCAGAAGCAGTAGCACTGAGCAGTTCTTC. The full variable domain, in which reference TRBV13 and TRBJ2-1 provide the parts outside the CDR3, is AAGVIQSPRHLIKEKRETATLKCYPIPRHDTVYWYQQGPGQDPQFLISFYEKMQSDKGSIPDRFSAQQFSDYHSELNMSSLELGDSALYFCASRSSSTEQFFGPGTRLTVL.